This T cell receptor beta chain was found in a study of T cell changes during pregnancy in multiple sclerosis. Measured with immunoSEQ multiplex PCR; TCRdb has only the in-frame clones, and not every one. The table records fewer than 95,000 clones, over 80% of them present only once. The germline V and J ends were trimmed by 3 bases and 6 bases, with 9 bases remaining between them. The CDR3 has 11 amino acids. Germline V gives CDR1 GTSNPN, CDR2 SVGIG (reference sequence). The V call is TRBV30, the J call TRBJ2-7; D unclear. This receptor was obtained from a female donor with multiple sclerosis, enrolled in a pregnancy study. Here the sequenced sample was peripheral blood, taken in the first trimester of pregnancy. The CDR3 coding sequence is TGTGCCTGGAGCATCATGAGCGAGCAGTACTTC. Translation: CAWSIMSEQYF.